This T cell receptor beta chain comes out of a study of shared clonotypes between healthy human individuals. Genomic DNA of each subset was evenly split across several immunoSEQ plates. Libraries were prepared by immunoSEQ multiplex PCR; TCRdb keeps only in-frame clonotypes and omits some of them. The sample lists roughly 2.6 million clones; 85% to 95% were seen once. Findings and caveats of the study: The generation probabilities recorded for non-shared clonotypes fell below those of clonotypes shared by all four donors. Roughly 5% of naive CD4 clonotypes were common to a few donors. Memory subsets had estimated richness that was generally smaller than that of naive subsets.

Trimming left V 0 bases short and J 8 bases short, with 11 bases between. This CDR3 is 14 amino acids long. Germline CDR1 reads ENHRY; CDR2 reads SYGVKD. Note on this clone: Its specificity is not known.

The sample comprised naive CD4+ T cells sorted from blood. Specified subset: CD45RA+ positively selected. The chain has TRBV10-3 and TRBJ1-3; the D is unclear. The clonotype comes from a man between 18 and 35 years old in good health. The CDR3 region is CAISESGGWDTIYF. The CDR3 DNA sequence: TGTGCCATCAGTGAGTCTGGAGGGTGGGACACCATATATTTT.